Sequencing of this T cell receptor (beta chain) was carried out in a study of cytomegalovirus exposure and HLA in healthy donors. The CDR3 is 16 residues long. V lost 0 bases to trimming and J lost 8 bases, with 19 bases between them. Germline CDR1 SGDLS, CDR2 YYNGEE. Primers: 60 Vbeta forward and 13 Jbeta reverse. The method was immunoSEQ multiplex PCR; TCRdb's version includes in-frame clones alone and lacks a portion of them. The table shows about 180,000 clones, with 75% occurring only once. This receptor was taken from a male donor in good health and CMV-seronegative. Material: PBMCs. The V gene is TRBV9, the J gene TRBJ2-3, with a weak D call TRBD2 (7 bases). CDR3 in DNA: TGTGCCAGCAGCGTAGGGGGGGGGCTCGAAGGAGGTACGCAGTATTTT. Translating gives CASSVGGGLEGGTQYF.